The 9 T cell receptor beta chains below come from one sample, sequenced in a study of CD8 T cells in Susac syndrome. An input of about 0.45 to 1 ug of RNA was subjected to reverse transcription using random hexamers. TCRdb passed the immunoSEQ multiplex PCR reads through MiXCR, listing each CDR3 protein once. The repertoire consists of approximately 120,000 distinct CDR3 sequences, with roughly 96% occurring once and the leading ten covering more than 0.08%. Sequencing used CD4+ T cells from PBMCs. Receptors were obtained from a human donor in good health.

J is TRBJ2-2 and V is TRBV24-1; no clear D gene. In germline, CDR1 is KGHDR, CDR2 SFDVKD. This CDR3 region has 15 residues. V shed 5 bases and J shed 5 bases, with 14 bases lying between them. The CDR3 DNA sequence: TGTGCCACCAGTGGACCGGGCCGAGGAACCGGGGAGCTGTTTTTT. Translating gives CATSGPGRGTGELFF.

The chain recombines TRBV2 with TRBJ1-2; unclear D gene. The V gene's germline CDR1 is SNHLY and CDR2 FYNNEI. This CDR3 region has 14 residues. Trimming removed 6 bases at V and 2 bases at J, with 13 bases between. The CDR3: CASRQRAENYGYTF. Written as DNA, the CDR3 is TGTGCCAGCAGACAGAGGGCCGAGAACTATGGCTACACCTTC.

This clonotype appeared once. The rearrangement links TRBV28 to TRBJ1-2; 8 bases line up with TRBD1. Germline lookup yields CDR1 MDHEN and CDR2 SYDVKM. The CDR3 has 13 residues. J gave up 9 bases and V 5 bases, and 8 bases lay outside the gene matches. As DNA, the CDR3 is TGTGCCAGCAGTCCCGACAGGGGTGTTCGCTACACCTTC. Its translation is CASSPDRGVRYTF.

The chain joins TRBV29-1 to TRBJ2-4; maybe TRBD1 (5 bases). CDR1 and CDR2 (germline): SQVTM, ANQGSEA. The CDR3 consists of 15 residues. The V end lost 0 bases, the J end lost 1 base, and 10 bases lay between the germline ends. CDR3 amino acids: CSVEEGRAAKNIQYF. In nucleotides, the CDR3 is TGCAGCGTTGAAGAGGGCAGGGCGGCCAAAAACATTCAGTACTTC.

The chain uses TRBV24-1 and TRBJ2-1; D ambiguous. CDR3 size: 15 residues. V was pared by 4 bases and J by 8 bases, with 17 bases between. Looked up from germline, CDR1 is KGHDR and CDR2 is SFDVKD. The CDR3 here is CATSDPTSPGDEQFF. CDR3 bases: TGTGCCACCAGTGACCCGACATCCCCCGGCGATGAGCAGTTCTTC.

The chain recombines TRBV9 with TRBJ2-5; TRBD2 aligns across 7 bases. The junction had 3 bases not matched to a gene; V was cut back by 4 bases and J by 0 bases. The CDR3 extends over 14 amino acids. Germline V gene sequence: CDR1 SGDLS, CDR2 YYNGEE. The CDR3 protein is CASSTGTNQETQYF. DNA for the CDR3: TGTGCCAGCAGCACTGGGACTAACCAAGAGACCCAGTACTTC.

V gene TRBV20-1 combines with J gene TRBJ1-5; D unresolved. The CDR3 contains 14 residues. Trimming removed 5 bases from V and 0 bases from J, with 11 bases in between. Germline V CDR1 and CDR2: DFQATT, SNEGSKA (reference sequence). Written as DNA, the CDR3 is TGCAGTGCTTCAAGACATAATAGCAATCAGCCCCAGCATTTT. This gives the protein CSASRHNSNQPQHF.

The genes are TRBV28 and TRBJ2-7; 9 nucleotides line up with TRBD2. Germline V gene data show CDR1 as MDHEN and CDR2 as SYDVKM. With V trimmed by 10 bases and J by 2 bases, 3 bases remained unmatched. The CDR3 consists of 12 residues. The CDR3 here is CAILAGPYEQYF. The DNA of the CDR3 is TGTGCCATACTAGCGGGTCCCTACGAGCAGTACTTC.

The chain uses TRBV2 and TRBJ2-5; perhaps TRBD1 as D (6 bases). Germline V gives CDR1 SNHLY, CDR2 FYNNEI. Trimming left V 2 bases short and J 4 bases short, with 11 bases between. The CDR3 runs 14 residues. Here the CDR3 reads CASSESQGRETQYF. Here the CDR3 DNA reads TGTGCCAGCAGTGAAAGCCAGGGGAGAGAGACCCAGTACTTC.